This T cell receptor beta chain was retrieved from a study of blood T cells in healthy people across ages. Study-wide results and caveats: Long-lived donors exceeded aged donors in naive CD4+ cells and diversity.

A second about 7 to 12 cycle PCR used barcoded and J-beta primers. Each CDR3 protein gets one entry after TCRdb re-called the 5' RACE reads with MiXCR. The sample contains about 830,000 distinct CDR3 sequences, about 59% of which appear only once. Turning to this clonotype: What it binds is unknown.

Germline trimming cut 2 bases from V and 12 bases from J; bases unmatched to any gene: 12. The CDR3 spans 15 residues. Germline values: CDR1 SGHTA, CDR2 FQGNSA. Sequencing used blood. This sequence joins TRBV7-2 and TRBJ2-1; TRBD2 agrees at 8 bases. This TCR came from a man aged 25 to 40 in good health. CDR3 loop: CASSLSGTRKDPQFF. CDR3 sequence (DNA): TGTGCCAGCAGCTTATCCGGGACTAGAAAGGATCCGCAGTTCTTC.